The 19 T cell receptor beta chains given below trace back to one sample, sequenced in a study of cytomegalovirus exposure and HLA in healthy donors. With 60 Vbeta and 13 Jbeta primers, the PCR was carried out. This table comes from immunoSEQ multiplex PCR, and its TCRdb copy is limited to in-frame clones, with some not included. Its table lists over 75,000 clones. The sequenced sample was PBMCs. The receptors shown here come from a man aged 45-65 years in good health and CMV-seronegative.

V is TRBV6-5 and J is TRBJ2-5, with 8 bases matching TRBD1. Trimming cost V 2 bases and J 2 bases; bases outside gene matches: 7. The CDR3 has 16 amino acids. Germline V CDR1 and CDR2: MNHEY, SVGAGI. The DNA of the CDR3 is TGTGCCAGCAGTTACGTCCTCCACAGGGGGCAAGAGACCCAGTACTTC. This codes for CASSYVLHRGQETQYF.

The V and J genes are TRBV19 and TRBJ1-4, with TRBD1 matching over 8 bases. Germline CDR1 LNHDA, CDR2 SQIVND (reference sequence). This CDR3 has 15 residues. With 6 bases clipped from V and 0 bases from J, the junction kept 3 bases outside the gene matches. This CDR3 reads CASRGQAATNEKLFF. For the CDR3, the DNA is TGTGCCAGTAGGGGACAGGCAGCAACTAATGAAAAACTGTTTTTT.

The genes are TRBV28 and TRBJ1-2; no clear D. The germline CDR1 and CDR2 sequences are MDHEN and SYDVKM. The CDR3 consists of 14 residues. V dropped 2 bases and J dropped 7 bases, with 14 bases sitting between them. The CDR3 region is CASSLPPRVGGYTF. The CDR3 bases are TGTGCCAGCAGTTTACCCCCCCGGGTTGGTGGCTACACCTTC.

The CDR3 loop reads CASSIVGQAGELFF. DNA of the CDR3: TGTGCCAGTAGTATAGTAGGACAAGCCGGGGAGCTGTTTTTT. The chain recombines TRBV19 with TRBJ2-2, with TRBD1 as a possible D gene (5 bases). The V gene's germline CDR1 is LNHDA and CDR2 SQIVND (reference sequence). This CDR3 is built from 14 residues. The V and J ends lost 1 base and 6 bases respectively, with 9 bases between them.

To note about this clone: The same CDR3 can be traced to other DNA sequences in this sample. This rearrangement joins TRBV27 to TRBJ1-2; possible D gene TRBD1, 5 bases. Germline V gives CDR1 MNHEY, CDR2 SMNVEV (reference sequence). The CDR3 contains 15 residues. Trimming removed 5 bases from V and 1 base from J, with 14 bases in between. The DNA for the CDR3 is TGTGCCAGCAGTAGATCACAGGCGATTAACTATGGCTACACCTTC. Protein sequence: CASSRSQAINYGYTF.

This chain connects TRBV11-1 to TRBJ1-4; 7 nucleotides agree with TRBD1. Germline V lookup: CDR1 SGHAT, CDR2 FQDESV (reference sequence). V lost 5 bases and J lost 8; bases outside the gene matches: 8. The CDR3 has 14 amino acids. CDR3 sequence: CASSLGRGYEKLFF. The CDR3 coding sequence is TGTGCCAGCAGCCTCGGCAGGGGGTACGAAAAACTGTTTTTT.

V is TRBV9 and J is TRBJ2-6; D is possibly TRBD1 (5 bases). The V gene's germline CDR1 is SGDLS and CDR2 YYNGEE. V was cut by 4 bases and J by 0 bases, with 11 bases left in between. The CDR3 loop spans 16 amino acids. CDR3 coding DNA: TGTGCCAGCAGCCGCCTAACAGGCTCTGGGGCCAACGTCCTGACTTTC. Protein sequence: CASSRLTGSGANVLTF.

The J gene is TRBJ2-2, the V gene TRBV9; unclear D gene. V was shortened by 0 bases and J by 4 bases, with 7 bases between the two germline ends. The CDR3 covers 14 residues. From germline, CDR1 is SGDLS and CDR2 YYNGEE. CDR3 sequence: CASSVAGTTGELFF. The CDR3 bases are TGTGCCAGCAGCGTAGCAGGTACCACCGGGGAGCTGTTTTTT.

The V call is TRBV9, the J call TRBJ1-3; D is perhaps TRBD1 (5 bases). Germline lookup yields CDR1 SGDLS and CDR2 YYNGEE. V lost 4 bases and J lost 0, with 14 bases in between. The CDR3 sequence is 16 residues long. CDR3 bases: TGTGCCAGCAGCCAAAGGGGAGGGGACTCTGGAAACACCATATATTTT. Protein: CASSQRGGDSGNTIYF. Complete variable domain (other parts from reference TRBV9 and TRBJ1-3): DSGVTQTPKHLITATGQRVTLRCSPRSGDLSVYWYQQSLDQGLQFLIQYYNGEERAKGNILERFSAQQFPDLHSELNLSSLELGDSALYFCASSQRGGDSGNTIYFGEGSWLTVV.

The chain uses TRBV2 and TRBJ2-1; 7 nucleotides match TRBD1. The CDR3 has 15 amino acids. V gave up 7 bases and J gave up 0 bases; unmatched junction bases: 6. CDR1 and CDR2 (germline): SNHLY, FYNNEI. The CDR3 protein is CASKRAGGSYNEQFF. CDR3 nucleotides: TGTGCCAGCAAAAGGGCAGGGGGCTCCTACAATGAGCAGTTCTTC.

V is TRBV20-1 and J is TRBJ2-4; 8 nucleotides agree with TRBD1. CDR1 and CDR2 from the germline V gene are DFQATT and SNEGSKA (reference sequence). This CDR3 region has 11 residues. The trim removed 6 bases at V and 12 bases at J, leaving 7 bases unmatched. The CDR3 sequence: CSAGQGAYQYF. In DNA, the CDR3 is TGCAGTGCGGGTCAGGGGGCATATCAGTACTTC.

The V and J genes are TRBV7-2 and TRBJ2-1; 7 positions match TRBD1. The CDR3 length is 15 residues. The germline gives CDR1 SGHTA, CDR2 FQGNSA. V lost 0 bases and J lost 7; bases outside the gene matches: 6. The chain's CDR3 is CASSLASGGRNEQFF. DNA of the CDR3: TGTGCCAGCAGCTTAGCGTCAGGGGGACGGAATGAGCAGTTCTTC.

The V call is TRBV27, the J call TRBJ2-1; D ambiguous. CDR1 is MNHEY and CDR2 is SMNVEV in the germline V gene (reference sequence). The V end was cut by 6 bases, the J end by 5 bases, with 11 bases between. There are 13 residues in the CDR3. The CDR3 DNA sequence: TGTGCCAGCAGCCCCCTAGGTGACAATGAGCAGTTCTTC. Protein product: CASSPLGDNEQFF.

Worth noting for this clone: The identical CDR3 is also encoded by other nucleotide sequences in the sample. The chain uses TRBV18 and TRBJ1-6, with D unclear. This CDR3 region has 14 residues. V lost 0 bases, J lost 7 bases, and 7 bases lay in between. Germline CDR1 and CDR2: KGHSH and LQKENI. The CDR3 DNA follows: TGTGCCAGCTCACCACCAGGAGTAAATTCACCCCTCCACTTT. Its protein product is CASSPPGVNSPLHF.

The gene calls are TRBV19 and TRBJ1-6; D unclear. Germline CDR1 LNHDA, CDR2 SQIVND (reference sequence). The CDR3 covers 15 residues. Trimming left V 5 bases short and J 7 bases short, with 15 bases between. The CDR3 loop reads CASSPETSTNSPLHF. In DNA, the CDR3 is TGTGCCAGTAGTCCCGAGACAAGTACCAATTCACCCCTCCACTTT.

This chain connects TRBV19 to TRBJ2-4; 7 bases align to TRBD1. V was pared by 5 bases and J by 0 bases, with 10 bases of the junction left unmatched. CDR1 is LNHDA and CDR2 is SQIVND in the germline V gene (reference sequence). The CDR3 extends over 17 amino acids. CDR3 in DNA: TGTGCCAGTAGTTCTCCGGGACAGAGGATAGCCAAAAACATTCAGTACTTC. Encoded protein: CASSSPGQRIAKNIQYF.

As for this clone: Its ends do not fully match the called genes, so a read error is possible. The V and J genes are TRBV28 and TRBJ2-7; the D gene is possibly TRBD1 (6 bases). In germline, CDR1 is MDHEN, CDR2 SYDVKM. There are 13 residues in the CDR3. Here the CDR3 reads CAGSRTGPYEQYF. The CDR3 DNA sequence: TGTGCCGGCAGCCGAACAGGGCCCTACGAGCAGTACTTC.

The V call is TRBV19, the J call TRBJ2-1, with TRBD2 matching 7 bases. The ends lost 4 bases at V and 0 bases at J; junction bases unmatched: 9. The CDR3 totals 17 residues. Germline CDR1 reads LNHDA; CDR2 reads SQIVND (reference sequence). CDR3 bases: TGTGCCAGTAGTAGGCCGAGCGGGGCGAGCTCCTACAATGAGCAGTTCTTC. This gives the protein CASSRPSGASSYNEQFF.

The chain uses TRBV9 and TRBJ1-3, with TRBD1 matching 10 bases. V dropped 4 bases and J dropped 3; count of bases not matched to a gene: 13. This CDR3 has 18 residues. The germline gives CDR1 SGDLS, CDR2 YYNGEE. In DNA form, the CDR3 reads TGTGCCAGCAGCCCTGTCCCGGGACAGGGGATTTTTGGAAACACCATATATTTT. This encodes CASSPVPGQGIFGNTIYF.